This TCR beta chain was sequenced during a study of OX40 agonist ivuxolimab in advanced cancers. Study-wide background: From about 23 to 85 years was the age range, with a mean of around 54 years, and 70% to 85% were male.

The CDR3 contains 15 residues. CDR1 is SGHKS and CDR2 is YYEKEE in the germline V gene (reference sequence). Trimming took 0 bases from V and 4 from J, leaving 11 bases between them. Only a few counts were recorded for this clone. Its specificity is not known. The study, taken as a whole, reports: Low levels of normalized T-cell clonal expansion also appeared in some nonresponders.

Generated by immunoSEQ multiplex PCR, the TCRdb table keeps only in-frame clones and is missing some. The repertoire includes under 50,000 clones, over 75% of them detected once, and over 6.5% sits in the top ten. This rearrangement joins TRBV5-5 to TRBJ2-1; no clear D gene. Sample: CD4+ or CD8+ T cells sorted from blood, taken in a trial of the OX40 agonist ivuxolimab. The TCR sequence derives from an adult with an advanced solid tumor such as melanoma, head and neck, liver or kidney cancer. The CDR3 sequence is CASSLEGPRYNEQFF. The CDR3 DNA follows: TGTGCCAGCAGCTTGGAAGGGCCCCGGTACAATGAGCAGTTCTTC.